One and the same sample provided the 32 T cell receptor beta chains below, sequenced in a study of cytomegalovirus exposure and HLA in healthy donors. With 60 Vbeta and 13 Jbeta primers, the PCR was carried out. Sequenced by immunoSEQ multiplex PCR; TCRdb stores in-frame clones only, minus some. The sample contains about 120,000 clones, about 62% of which appear only once. The sequenced sample consisted of PBMCs. Receptors originate from a woman in her thirties or forties in good health and CMV-seropositive.

This clone was counted between two and nine times. The chain has TRBV6-1 and TRBJ2-7; tentatively, D is TRBD2 (5 bases). CDR1 is MNHNS, CDR2 SASEGT, per germline. The CDR3 is made up of 14 amino acids. V was shortened by 5 bases and J by 6 bases, with 17 bases between the two germline ends. The CDR3 sequence: CASSPFGSAAEQYF. The CDR3 DNA reads TGTGCCAGCAGTCCCTTCGGGTCAGCGGCCGAGCAGTACTTC.

The chain links TRBV19 to TRBJ1-5; TRBD1 aligns across 7 bases. The V gene end was trimmed by 6 bases and the J gene end by 0 bases; junction bases not matched to a gene: 8. Germline loops: CDR1 LNHDA, CDR2 SQIVND (reference sequence). This CDR3 spans 16 amino acids. The chain's CDR3 is CASSATGTVSNQPQHF. The CDR3, as DNA: TGTGCCAGTAGCGCTACCGGGACAGTTAGCAATCAGCCCCAGCATTTT.

The V gene is TRBV7-9, the J gene TRBJ1-1; D remains unclear. Germline-derived CDR1 and CDR2 are SEHNR and FQNEAQ (reference sequence). Trimming stripped 5 bases from V and 0 bases from J, with 13 bases between. CDR3 size: 15 residues. CDR3 amino acids: CASSPFGGLNTEAFF. The CDR3 DNA sequence: TGTGCCAGCAGCCCTTTTGGCGGGCTGAACACTGAAGCTTTCTTT.

This clone was seen a handful of times. This CDR3 reads CASSQESSGGLEQYF. CDR3 bases: TGTGCCAGCAGCCAAGAATCTAGCGGGGGTTTAGAGCAGTACTTC. The chain couples TRBV4-2 to TRBJ2-7, with 10 bases identical to TRBD2. Germline values: CDR1 LGHNA, CDR2 YNFKEQ. CDR3 size: 15 residues. V trimming: 0 bases; J trimming: 7 bases; junction bases outside the gene matches: 6.

The V and J genes are TRBV5-4 and TRBJ2-3; 7 nucleotides match TRBD2. Germline CDR1 is SGHNT and CDR2 is YYREEE (reference sequence). The V segment lost 3 bases and the J segment 2 bases; nucleotides outside the gene matches: 12. This CDR3 comprises 17 residues. CDR3 in DNA: TGTGCCAGCAGCTCGGGGGGTGCGGGAGCGGTCACAGATACGCAGTATTTT. Its protein product is CASSSGGAGAVTDTQYF. Complete variable domain (other parts from reference TRBV5-4 and TRBJ2-3): ETGVTQSPTHLIKTRGQQVTLRCSSQSGHNTVSWYQQALGQGPQFIFQYYREEENGRGNFPPRFSGLQFPNYSSELNVNALELDDSALYLCASSSGGAGAVTDTQYFGPGTRLTVL.

The rearrangement links TRBV7-9 to TRBJ2-1, with 9 bases fitting TRBD2. In germline, CDR1 is SEHNR, CDR2 FQNEAQ (reference sequence). This CDR3 has 17 amino acids. V dropped 5 bases and J dropped 3; count of bases not matched to a gene: 11. The CDR3 nucleotides are TGTGCCAGCAGCCCCCCCCAGCTAGCGGGATTCTACAATGAGCAGTTCTTC. It specifies CASSPPQLAGFYNEQFF. The variable domain in full, completed from reference TRBV7-9 and TRBJ2-1, reads DTGVSQNPRHKITKRGQNVTFRCDPISEHNRLYWYRQTLGQGPEFLTYFQNEAQLEKSRLLSDRFSAERPKGSFSTLEIQRTEQGDSAMYLCASSPPQLAGFYNEQFFGPGTRLTVL.

This clone appeared a few times. J is TRBJ1-3 and V is TRBV28, with D tentatively TRBD1 (6 bases). Germline V lookup: CDR1 MDHEN, CDR2 SYDVKM. The CDR3 sequence is 16 residues long. With 5 bases removed from V and 0 bases from J, the gap between germline ends came to 14 bases. The CDR3 DNA reads TGTGCCAGCAGTGGACAGCCTTTAAGCTCTGGAAACACCATATATTTT. As protein: CASSGQPLSSGNTIYF.

This clone was recorded a few times. The V gene is TRBV5-1, the J gene TRBJ2-7, with 11 bases identical to TRBD1. The CDR3 has 15 residues. J was trimmed by 4 bases and V by 3 bases; bases with no gene match: 6. The germline V gene has CDR1 SGHRS and CDR2 YFSETQ. The CDR3 nucleotides read TGCGCCAGCAGCTCGCCCGGACAGGGGGCGTACGAGCAGTACTTC. Protein: CASSSPGQGAYEQYF.

The J gene is TRBJ2-7, the V gene TRBV5-1; 9 bases agree with TRBD1. J was trimmed by 5 bases and V by 4 bases; bases with no gene match: 7. Germline CDR1 and CDR2: SGHRS and YFSETQ. This CDR3 is built from 14 residues. The CDR3 here is CASSLGQGNDEQYF. The DNA of the CDR3 is TGCGCCAGCAGCCTAGGACAGGGGAACGACGAGCAGTACTTC.

CDR3 amino acids: CSVGLAGVEQYF. In DNA, the CDR3 is TGCAGCGTAGGGCTAGCGGGTGTCGAGCAGTACTTC. The rearrangement joins TRBV29-1 to TRBJ2-7; TRBD2 agrees at 8 bases. CDR3 length: 12 residues. The V gene end was trimmed by 6 bases and the J gene end by 6 bases; junction bases not matched to a gene: 7. In germline, CDR1 is SQVTM, CDR2 ANQGSEA.

The chain has TRBV18 and TRBJ2-3; TRBD1 matches at 7 bases. The CDR3 runs to 15 residues. The V gene end was trimmed by 2 bases and the J gene end by 2 bases; junction bases not matched to a gene: 4. Germline V gives CDR1 KGHSH, CDR2 LQKENI. CDR3 bases: TGTGCCAGCTCACCAGGGCAGGGGGTCACAGATACGCAGTATTTT. Translating it yields CASSPGQGVTDTQYF.

The chain has TRBV28 and TRBJ1-1; 10 nucleotides agree with TRBD1. The CDR3 has 11 amino acids. Trimming took 7 bases from V and 10 from J; bases not matched to a gene: 3. Germline lookup yields CDR1 MDHEN and CDR2 SYDVKM. This CDR3 is CASTRTGGAFF. DNA for the CDR3: TGTGCCAGCACCCGGACAGGGGGAGCTTTCTTT.

This clone was observed a single time. The V gene is TRBV28, the J gene TRBJ2-1, with 7 bases matching TRBD2. Germline CDR1 reads MDHEN; CDR2 reads SYDVKM. V was clipped by 5 bases and J by 7 bases; unmatched bases: 8. CDR3 size: 14 residues. The CDR3 DNA is TGTGCCAGCAGTCCACGGGACTACCCTAATGAGCAGTTCTTC. Amino acids: CASSPRDYPNEQFF.

The chain carries TRBV4-2 and TRBJ2-7, with D uncertain. Germline CDR1 is LGHNA and CDR2 is YNFKEQ. Between the trimmed V and J ends, which lost 0 bases and 6 bases, there was a span of 6 bases. This CDR3 comprises 12 residues. The CDR3 sequence is CASSQDPLEQYF. CDR3 nucleotide sequence: TGTGCCAGCAGCCAAGATCCCCTCGAGCAGTACTTC.

The chain recombines TRBV9 with TRBJ1-1; D call uncertain. Germline V CDR1 and CDR2: SGDLS, YYNGEE. This CDR3 is built from 17 residues. V lost 0 bases and J 5 bases, leaving 20 bases between the germline ends. The CDR3 region has the DNA TGTGCCAGCAGCGTAGGGGCAGGCCTCCCCACCAGAACTGAAGCTTTCTTT. Protein product: CASSVGAGLPTRTEAFF.

The chain employs TRBV6-5 and TRBJ2-7; 8 bases align to TRBD1. Germline CDR1 is MNHEY and CDR2 is SVGAGI. This CDR3 region has 14 residues. V lost 6 bases, J lost 2 bases, and 6 bases stayed unmatched. The CDR3 region has the DNA TGTGCCAGCAGCGCGACAGGGGTGGCCTACGAGCAGTACTTC. Its protein is CASSATGVAYEQYF.

J is TRBJ2-1 and V is TRBV10-3; 7 nucleotides agree with TRBD1. The germline V gene has CDR1 ENHRY and CDR2 SYGVKD. V was pared by 8 bases and J by 4 bases, with 5 bases of the junction left unmatched. The CDR3 extends over 13 amino acids. The CDR3 loop is CAILRDRYNEQFF. The CDR3 bases are TGTGCCATCCTCCGGGACAGATACAATGAGCAGTTCTTC.

This clone came up a few times. The J gene is TRBJ2-1, the V gene TRBV6-1; D ambiguous. The germline CDR1 and CDR2 sequences are MNHNS and SASEGT. CDR3 length equals 13 residues. Trimming took off 6 bases at V and 6 bases at J, with 12 bases between the two ends. CDR3 sequence: CASSSQLSNEQFF. The CDR3 bases are TGTGCCAGCAGCTCCCAGTTAAGCAATGAGCAGTTCTTC.

This clone came up a few times. The rearrangement joins TRBV9 to TRBJ2-7, with TRBD2 as a possible D gene (6 bases). Germline V gives CDR1 SGDLS, CDR2 YYNGEE. This CDR3 is built from 14 residues. Trimming cost V 8 bases and J 3 bases, with 18 bases left between them. The CDR3 DNA follows: TGTGCCAGTATCCCCCGGGGACTGCACTACGAGCAGTACTTC. This encodes CASIPRGLHYEQYF.

The chain has TRBV5-1 and TRBJ1-1; 7 nucleotides agree with TRBD1. Germline CDR1 SGHRS, CDR2 YFSETQ. Trimming cost V 2 bases and J 4 bases; bases outside gene matches: 8. The length of the CDR3 is 15 residues. The CDR3 sequence: CASSLSTGTATEAFF. The CDR3 DNA is TGCGCCAGCAGCTTATCGACAGGGACGGCCACTGAAGCTTTCTTT.

The chain links TRBV30 to TRBJ1-4; 7 bases fit TRBD1. The CDR3 loop spans 15 amino acids. The V gene's germline CDR1 is GTSNPN and CDR2 SVGIG (reference sequence). V shed 1 base and J 8 bases; nucleotides not matched to a gene: 10. CDR3 sequence: CAWSGTGPRGEKLFF. Here the CDR3 DNA reads TGTGCCTGGAGTGGGACAGGCCCTAGAGGGGAAAAACTGTTTTTT. The full variable domain, completed using reference TRBV30 and TRBJ1-4, is SQTIHQWPATLVQPVGSPLSLECTVEGTSNPNLYWYRQAAGRGLQLLFYSVGIGQISSEVPQNLSASRPQDRQFILSSKKLLLSDSGFYLCAWSGTGPRGEKLFFGSGTQLSVL.

V gene TRBV6-5 combines with J gene TRBJ1-4; possibly TRBD1 for D (5 bases). V was shortened by 0 bases and J by 3 bases, with 8 bases between the two germline ends. There are 15 residues in the CDR3. CDR1 and CDR2 (germline): MNHEY, SVGAGI. The CDR3 here is CASSYSKGPNEKLFF. In DNA form, the CDR3 reads TGTGCCAGCAGTTACTCGAAGGGGCCTAATGAAAAACTGTTTTTT.

This clone came up a few times. This chain links TRBV11-2 with TRBJ2-7; 8 nucleotides match TRBD2. The V gene end was trimmed by 8 bases and the J gene end by 4 bases; junction bases not matched to a gene: 10. Germline assignment: CDR1 SGHAT and CDR2 FQNNGV. This CDR3 contains 14 residues. In DNA, the CDR3 is TGTGCCAGCCGACGTAGCGGGATCGCGTACGAGCAGTACTTC. It specifies CASRRSGIAYEQYF.

This clone was recorded a few times. The genes are TRBV5-6 and TRBJ1-5; the D is unclear. The germline V and J ends were trimmed by 5 bases and 3 bases, with 12 bases remaining between them. This CDR3 is built from 14 residues. Per the germline V gene, CDR1 is SGHDT and CDR2 is YYEEEE. The CDR3 DNA reads TGTGCCAGCAGTCTATCCAGGCTCAATCAGCCCCAGCATTTT. Translating it yields CASSLSRLNQPQHF.

V is TRBV25-1 and J is TRBJ1-1; no definite D call. Germline CDR1 reads MGHDK; CDR2 reads SYGVNS. Trimming shortened V by 3 bases and J by 1 base, and 12 bases separated the two germline ends. CDR3 length: 15 amino acids. CDR3 in amino acids: CASSDSGPKNTEAFF. CDR3 nucleotide sequence: TGTGCCAGCAGTGACTCGGGTCCTAAGAACACTGAAGCTTTCTTT.

This clone appeared once. The CDR3 spells CASSVRRGILNTEAFF. CDR3 DNA: TGTGCCAGCAGCGTTAGGCGGGGGATTCTGAACACTGAAGCTTTCTTT. The V and J genes are TRBV13 and TRBJ1-1; perhaps TRBD1 as D (5 bases). CDR1 is PRHDT, CDR2 FYEKMQ, per germline (reference sequence). The CDR3 is 16 residues long. V lost 5 bases and J 0 bases, leaving 16 bases between the germline ends.

The CDR3 coding sequence is TGCAGCGTTGAAGATCGCGAAGGGGGGGGTGAAGCTTTCTTT. This codes for CSVEDREGGGEAFF. The chain has TRBV29-1 and TRBJ1-1; TRBD1 might be the D (6 bases). Germline CDR1 SQVTM, CDR2 ANQGSEA. The CDR3 length is 14 residues. Trimming stripped 0 bases from V and 7 bases from J, with 15 bases between.

The V call is TRBV18, the J call TRBJ1-5; maybe TRBD1 (6 bases). In germline, CDR1 is KGHSH, CDR2 LQKENI. This CDR3 has 16 residues. Between the trimmed V and J ends, which lost 3 bases and 2 bases, there was a span of 14 bases. The CDR3 is CASSPRTDRGNQPQHF. The CDR3 DNA reads as TGTGCCAGCTCACCCAGGACAGATCGCGGCAATCAGCCCCAGCATTTT.

The chain employs TRBV28 and TRBJ2-3, with 12 bases that match TRBD2. CDR1 MDHEN and CDR2 SYDVKM come from the germline V gene. Unmatched junction bases numbered 4, after V lost 6 bases and J lost 0 bases. CDR3 length: 16 amino acids. The CDR3, as DNA: TGTGCCAGCAGCTCCGGGACTAGCGGGAGCACAGATACGCAGTATTTT. Translating it yields CASSSGTSGSTDTQYF.

This chain connects TRBV9 to TRBJ2-5, with D maybe TRBD1 (9 bases). The CDR3 is 15 amino acids. Looked up from germline, CDR1 is SGDLS and CDR2 is YYNGEE. V lost 4 bases and J 5 bases, leaving 18 bases between the germline ends. The CDR3 sequence is CASSIQGAGGETQYF. In DNA, the CDR3 is TGTGCCAGCAGCATACAGGGGGCGGGAGGCGAGACCCAGTACTTC.

V is TRBV5-5 and J is TRBJ1-2, with D tentatively TRBD1 (5 bases). CDR1 and CDR2 from the germline V gene are SGHKS and YYEKEE (reference sequence). With 0 bases removed from V and 4 bases from J, the gap between germline ends came to 7 bases. The CDR3 extends over 13 amino acids. Here the CDR3 reads CASSLGTLYGYTF. The CDR3 bases are TGTGCCAGCAGCTTGGGGACACTCTATGGCTACACCTTC.

This clone was counted a few times. This chain connects TRBV5-1 to TRBJ2-7; D perhaps matches TRBD1 (6 bases). Per germline, CDR1 SGHRS and CDR2 YFSETQ. The CDR3 loop spans 15 amino acids. The V and J ends lost 4 bases and 3 bases respectively, with 17 bases between them. This CDR3 is CASSKNRQDIYEQYF. CDR3 DNA: TGCGCCAGCAGCAAGAACCGACAGGATATCTACGAGCAGTACTTC.